This T cell receptor beta chain came from a study of blood T cell repertoires in COVID-19. Study-wide background: COVID-19 samples, acute and convalescent, were from the United States, Italy and Spain. The cDNA or gDNA used as material had been derived from T cells, B-cell-depleted T cells, or PBMCs.

The CDR3 length is 13 residues. V lost 4 bases and J 9 bases, leaving 10 bases between the germline ends. Germline V gives CDR1 SNHLY, CDR2 FYNNEI. Per the study methods: Amplified reference gene primers provided the basis for estimating nucleated cell counts. The table came from immunoSEQ multiplex PCR; TCRdb's copy has only in-frame clones and leaves some out. Clone size and V and J calls were adopted from that table, with D and trimming inferred from the DNA. The sample has around 120,000 clones, approximately 86% seen once. This rearrangement joins TRBV2 to TRBJ1-6; D is perhaps TRBD1 (6 bases). Sequenced: peripheral blood. The sequence derives from a woman between 45 and 60 years old with active or convalescent COVID-19. CDR3 nucleotides: TGTGCCAGCAGTGTGCAGGGGCGTTCACCCCTCCACTTT. It encodes CASSVQGRSPLHF.